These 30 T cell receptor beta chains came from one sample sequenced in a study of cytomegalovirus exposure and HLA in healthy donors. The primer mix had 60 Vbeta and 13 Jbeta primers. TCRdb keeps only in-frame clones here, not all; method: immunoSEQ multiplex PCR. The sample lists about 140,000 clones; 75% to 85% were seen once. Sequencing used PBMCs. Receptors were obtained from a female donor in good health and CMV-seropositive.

In DNA form, the CDR3 reads TGCAGCCTTAGACAGGGGTCCGGGGAGCTGTTTTTT. Amino acids: CSLRQGSGELFF. This sequence joins TRBV29-1 and TRBJ2-2; 8 bases align to TRBD1. J lost 6 bases, V lost 8 bases, and 5 bases had no gene match. The CDR3 runs 12 residues. Germline values: CDR1 SQVTM, CDR2 ANQGSEA.

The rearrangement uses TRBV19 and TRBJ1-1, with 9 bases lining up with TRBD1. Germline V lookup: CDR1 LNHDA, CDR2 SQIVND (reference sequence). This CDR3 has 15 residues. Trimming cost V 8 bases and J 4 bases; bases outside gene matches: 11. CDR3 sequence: CASEDRGFLGTEAFF. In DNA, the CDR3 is TGTGCCAGTGAGGACAGGGGATTTTTGGGCACTGAAGCTTTCTTT.

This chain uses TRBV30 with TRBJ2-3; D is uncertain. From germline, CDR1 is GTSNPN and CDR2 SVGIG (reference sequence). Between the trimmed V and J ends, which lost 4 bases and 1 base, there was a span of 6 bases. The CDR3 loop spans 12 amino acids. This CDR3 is CAWTPGTDTQYF. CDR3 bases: TGTGCCTGGACTCCTGGCACAGATACGCAGTATTTT. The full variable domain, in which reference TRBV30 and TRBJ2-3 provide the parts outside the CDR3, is SQTIHQWPATLVQPVGSPLSLECTVEGTSNPNLYWYRQAAGRGLQLLFYSVGIGQISSEVPQNLSASRPQDRQFILSSKKLLLSDSGFYLCAWTPGTDTQYFGPGTRLTVL.

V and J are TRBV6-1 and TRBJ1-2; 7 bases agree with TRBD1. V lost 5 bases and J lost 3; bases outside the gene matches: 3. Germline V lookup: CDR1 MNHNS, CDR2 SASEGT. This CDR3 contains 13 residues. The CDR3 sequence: CASSRTGDYGYTF. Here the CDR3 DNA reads TGTGCCAGCAGTCGCACAGGGGACTATGGCTACACCTTC.

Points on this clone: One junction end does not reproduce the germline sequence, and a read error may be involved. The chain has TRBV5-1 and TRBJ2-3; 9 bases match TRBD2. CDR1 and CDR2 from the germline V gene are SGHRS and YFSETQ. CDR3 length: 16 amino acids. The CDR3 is CASGLSLAGSTDTQYF. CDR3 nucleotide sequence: TGCGCCAGCGGCTTGTCACTAGCGGGTTCCACAGATACGCAGTATTTT.

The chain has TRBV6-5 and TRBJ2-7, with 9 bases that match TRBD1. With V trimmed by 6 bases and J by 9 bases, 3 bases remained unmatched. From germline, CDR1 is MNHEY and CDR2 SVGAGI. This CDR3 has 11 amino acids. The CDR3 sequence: CASSPGQGQYF. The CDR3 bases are TGTGCCAGCAGCCCGGGACAGGGGCAGTACTTC.

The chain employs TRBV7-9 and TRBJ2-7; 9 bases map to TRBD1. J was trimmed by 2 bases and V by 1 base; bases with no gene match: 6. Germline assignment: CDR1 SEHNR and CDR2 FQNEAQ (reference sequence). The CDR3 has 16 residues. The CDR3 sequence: CASSLGGTGSAYEQYF. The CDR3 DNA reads TGTGCCAGCAGCTTAGGGGGGACAGGGTCGGCCTACGAGCAGTACTTC.

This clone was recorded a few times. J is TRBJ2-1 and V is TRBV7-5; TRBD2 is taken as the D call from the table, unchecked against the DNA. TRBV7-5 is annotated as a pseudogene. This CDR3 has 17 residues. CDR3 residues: CVRSLVVGEASYNEQFF. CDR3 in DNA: TGTGTCAGAAGCTTAGTAGTAGGGGAGGCGTCCTACAATGAGCAGTTCTTC.

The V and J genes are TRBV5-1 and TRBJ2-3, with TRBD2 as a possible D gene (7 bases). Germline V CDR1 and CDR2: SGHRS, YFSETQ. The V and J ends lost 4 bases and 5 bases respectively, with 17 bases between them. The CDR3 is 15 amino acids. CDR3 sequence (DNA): TGCGCCAGCAGCGAACGGGGGGCCGGAATAGATACGCAGTATTTT. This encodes CASSERGAGIDTQYF.

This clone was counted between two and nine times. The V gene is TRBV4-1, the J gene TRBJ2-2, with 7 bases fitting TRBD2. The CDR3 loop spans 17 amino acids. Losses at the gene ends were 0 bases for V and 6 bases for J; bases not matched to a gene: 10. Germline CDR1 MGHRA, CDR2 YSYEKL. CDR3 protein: CASSQDLSKRGPGELFF. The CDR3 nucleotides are TGCGCCAGCAGCCAAGATTTGAGCAAGCGGGGACCCGGGGAGCTGTTTTTT.

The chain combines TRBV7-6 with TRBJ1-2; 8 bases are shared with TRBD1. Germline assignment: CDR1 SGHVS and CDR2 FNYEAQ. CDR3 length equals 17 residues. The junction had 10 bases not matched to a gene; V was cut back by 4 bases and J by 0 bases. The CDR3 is CASSSYQGAKANYGYTF. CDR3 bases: TGTGCCAGCAGCTCCTACCAGGGGGCAAAAGCTAACTATGGCTACACCTTC.

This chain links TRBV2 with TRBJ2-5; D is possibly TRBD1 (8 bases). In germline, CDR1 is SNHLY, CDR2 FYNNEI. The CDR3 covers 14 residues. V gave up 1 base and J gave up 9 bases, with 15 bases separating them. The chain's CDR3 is CASSEDRGRAAQYF. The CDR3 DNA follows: TGTGCCAGCAGTGAAGACAGGGGGAGGGCGGCCCAGTACTTC.

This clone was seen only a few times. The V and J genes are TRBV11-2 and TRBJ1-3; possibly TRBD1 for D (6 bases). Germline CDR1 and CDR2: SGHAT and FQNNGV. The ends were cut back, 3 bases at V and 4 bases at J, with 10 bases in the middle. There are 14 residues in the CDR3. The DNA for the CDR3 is TGTGCCAGCAGCTTGGACAGTGCCGGAAACACCATATATTTT. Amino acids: CASSLDSAGNTIYF. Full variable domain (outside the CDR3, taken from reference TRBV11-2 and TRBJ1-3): EAGVAQSPRYKIIEKRQSVAFWCNPISGHATLYWYQQILGQGPKLLIQFQNNGVVDDSQLPKDRFSAERLKGVDSTLKIQPAKLEDSAVYLCASSLDSAGNTIYFGEGSWLTVV.

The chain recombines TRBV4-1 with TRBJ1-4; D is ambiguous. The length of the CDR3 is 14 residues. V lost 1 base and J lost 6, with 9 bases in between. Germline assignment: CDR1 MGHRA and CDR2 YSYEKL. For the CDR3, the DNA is TGCGCCAGCAGCCAAGGGGCGAGGGATGAAAAACTGTTTTTT. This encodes CASSQGARDEKLFF.

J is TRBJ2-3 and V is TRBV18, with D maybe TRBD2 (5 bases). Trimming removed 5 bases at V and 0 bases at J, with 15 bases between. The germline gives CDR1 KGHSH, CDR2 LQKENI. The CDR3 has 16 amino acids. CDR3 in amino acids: CASSKMGAGSTDTQYF. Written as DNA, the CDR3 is TGTGCCAGCTCAAAGATGGGAGCCGGAAGCACAGATACGCAGTATTTT.

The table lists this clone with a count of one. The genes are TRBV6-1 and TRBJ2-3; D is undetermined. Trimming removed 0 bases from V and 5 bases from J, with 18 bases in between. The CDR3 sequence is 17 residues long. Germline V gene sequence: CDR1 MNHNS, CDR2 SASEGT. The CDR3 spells CASSEARSPAGLDTQYF. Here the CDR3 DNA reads TGTGCCAGCAGTGAAGCCCGAAGCCCCGCTGGTCTAGATACGCAGTATTTT.

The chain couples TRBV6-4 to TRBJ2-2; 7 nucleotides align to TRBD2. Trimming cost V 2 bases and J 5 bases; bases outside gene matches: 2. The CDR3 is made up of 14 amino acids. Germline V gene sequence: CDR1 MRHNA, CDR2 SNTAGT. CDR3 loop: CASSDASGTGELFF. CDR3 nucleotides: TGTGCCAGCAGTGACGCTAGCGGTACCGGGGAGCTGTTTTTT.

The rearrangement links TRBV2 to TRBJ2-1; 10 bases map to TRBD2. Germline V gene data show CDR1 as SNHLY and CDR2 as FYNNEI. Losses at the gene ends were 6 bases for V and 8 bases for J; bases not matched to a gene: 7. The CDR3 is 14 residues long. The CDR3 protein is CASRVPSGSYEQFF. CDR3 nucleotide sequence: TGTGCCAGCAGGGTACCTAGCGGGAGTTATGAGCAGTTCTTC. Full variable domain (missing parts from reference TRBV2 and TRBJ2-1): EPEVTQTPSHQVTQMGQEVILRCVPISNHLYFYWYRQILGQKVEFLVSFYNNEISEKSEIFDDQFSVERPDGSNFTLKIRSTKLEDSAMYFCASRVPSGSYEQFFGPGTRLTVL.

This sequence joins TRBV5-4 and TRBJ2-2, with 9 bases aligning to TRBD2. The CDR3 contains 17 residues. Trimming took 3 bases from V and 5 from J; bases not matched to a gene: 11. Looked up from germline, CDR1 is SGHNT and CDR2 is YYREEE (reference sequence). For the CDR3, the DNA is TGTGCCAGCAGCTCCCCGCTATTAGCGGGGGCGACCGGGGAGCTGTTTTTT. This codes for CASSSPLLAGATGELFF. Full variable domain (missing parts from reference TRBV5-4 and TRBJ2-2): ETGVTQSPTHLIKTRGQQVTLRCSSQSGHNTVSWYQQALGQGPQFIFQYYREEENGRGNFPPRFSGLQFPNYSSELNVNALELDDSALYLCASSSPLLAGATGELFFGEGSRLTVL.

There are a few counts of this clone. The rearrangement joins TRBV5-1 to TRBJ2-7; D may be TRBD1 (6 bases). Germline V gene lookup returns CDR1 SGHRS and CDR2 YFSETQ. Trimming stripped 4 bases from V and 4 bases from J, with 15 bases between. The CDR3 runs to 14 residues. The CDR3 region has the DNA TGCGCCAGCAGCCCCCGGGACAACAAGTACGAGCAGTACTTC. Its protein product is CASSPRDNKYEQYF.

The CDR3 is CASSSDSLYYGYTF. CDR3 nucleotide sequence: TGTGCCAGCAGCTCCGACAGTCTCTACTATGGCTACACCTTC. J is TRBJ1-2 and V is TRBV7-9; tentatively, D is TRBD1 (5 bases). V dropped 4 bases and J dropped 3 bases, with 12 bases sitting between them. The CDR3 has 14 amino acids. Germline lookup yields CDR1 SEHNR and CDR2 FQNEAQ (reference sequence).

The CDR3: CASSQPGQGVGNTIYF. CDR3 DNA: TGCGCCAGCAGTCAACCCGGACAGGGTGTGGGAAACACCATATATTTT. V gene TRBV23-1 combines with J gene TRBJ1-3; 8 bases are shared with TRBD1. TRBV23-1 is reported as an ORF; its role is uncertain. Trimming took 2 bases from V and 4 from J; bases not matched to a gene: 7. This CDR3 is built from 16 residues.

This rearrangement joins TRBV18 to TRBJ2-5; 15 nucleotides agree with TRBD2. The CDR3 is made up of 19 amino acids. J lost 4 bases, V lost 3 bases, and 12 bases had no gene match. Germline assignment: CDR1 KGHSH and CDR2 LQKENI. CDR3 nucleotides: TGTGCCAGCTCACCCGATCCGCTTCCGGGACTAGCGGGAGGAGAGACCCAGTACTTC. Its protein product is CASSPDPLPGLAGGETQYF.

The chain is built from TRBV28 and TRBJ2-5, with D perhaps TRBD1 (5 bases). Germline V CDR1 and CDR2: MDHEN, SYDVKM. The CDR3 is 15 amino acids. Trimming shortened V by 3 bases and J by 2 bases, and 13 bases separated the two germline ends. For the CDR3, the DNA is TGTGCCAGCAGTTTGTCCAGGGCGCTTCAAGAGACCCAGTACTTC. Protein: CASSLSRALQETQYF.

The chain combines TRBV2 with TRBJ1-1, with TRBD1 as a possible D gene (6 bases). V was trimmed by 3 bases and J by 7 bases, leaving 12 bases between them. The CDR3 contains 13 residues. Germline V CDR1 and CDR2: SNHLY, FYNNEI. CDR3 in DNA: TGTGCCAGCAGTGACCGGACAGTCCTTGAAGCTTTCTTT. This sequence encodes CASSDRTVLEAFF.

The CDR3 region has the DNA TGTGCCAGTAGACTCCGGGACAGCTCCTACGAGCAGTACTTC. This codes for CASRLRDSSYEQYF. This chain connects TRBV19 to TRBJ2-7; 7 nucleotides agree with TRBD1. The CDR3 runs 14 residues. V gave up 6 bases and J gave up 0 bases; unmatched junction bases: 5. The V gene's germline CDR1 is LNHDA and CDR2 SQIVND (reference sequence).

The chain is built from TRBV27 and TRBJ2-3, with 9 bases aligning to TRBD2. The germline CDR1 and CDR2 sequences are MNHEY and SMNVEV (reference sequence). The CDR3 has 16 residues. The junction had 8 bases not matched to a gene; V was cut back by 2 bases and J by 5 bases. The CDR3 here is CASSLESAGGRDTQYF. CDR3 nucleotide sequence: TGTGCCAGCAGTTTAGAGTCCGCGGGGGGGAGAGATACGCAGTATTTT.

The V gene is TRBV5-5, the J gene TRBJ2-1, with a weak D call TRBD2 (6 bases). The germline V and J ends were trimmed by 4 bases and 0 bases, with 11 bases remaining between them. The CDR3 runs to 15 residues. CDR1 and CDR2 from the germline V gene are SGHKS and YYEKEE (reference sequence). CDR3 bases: TGTGCCAGCAGCCCAGGTAGCGGCTCCTACAATGAGCAGTTCTTC. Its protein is CASSPGSGSYNEQFF. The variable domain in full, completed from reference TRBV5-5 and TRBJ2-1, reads DAGVTQSPTHLIKTRGQQVTLRCSPISGHKSVSWYQQVLGQGPQFIFQYYEKEERGRGNFPDRFSARQFPNYSSELNVNALLLGDSALYLCASSPGSGSYNEQFFGPGTRLTVL.

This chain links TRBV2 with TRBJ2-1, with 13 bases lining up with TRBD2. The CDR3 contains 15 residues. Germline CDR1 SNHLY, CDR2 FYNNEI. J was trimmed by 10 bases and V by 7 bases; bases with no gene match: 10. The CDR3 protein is CASNLLAGGPGEQFF. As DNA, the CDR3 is TGTGCCAGCAACTTACTAGCGGGAGGGCCGGGCGAGCAGTTCTTC.

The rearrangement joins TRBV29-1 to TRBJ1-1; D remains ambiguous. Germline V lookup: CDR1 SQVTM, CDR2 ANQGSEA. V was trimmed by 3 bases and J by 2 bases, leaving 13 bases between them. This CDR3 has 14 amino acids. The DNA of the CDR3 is TGCAGCGTTGAGCTGGCTGAACAAAACACTGAAGCTTTCTTT. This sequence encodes CSVELAEQNTEAFF. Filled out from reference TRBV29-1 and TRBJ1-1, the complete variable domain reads SAVISQKPSRDICQRGTSLTIQCQVDSQVTMMFWYRQQPGQSLTLIATANQGSEATYESGFVIDKFPISRPNLTFSTLTVSNMSPEDSSIYLCSVELAEQNTEAFFGQGTRLTVV.